This T cell receptor beta chain derives from a study of Ad26.COV2.S vaccination and SARS-CoV-2 variants. Study-level points and caveats: Substantial breadth was reported for post-vaccination spike-specific CD8+ and CD4+ T cells.

In its sample, this clone was seen a few times. The antigen remains unidentified. Clones were read by immunoSEQ multiplex PCR, and TCRdb kept only the in-frame ones, dropping some. This table has 300,000 to 400,000 clones, roughly 81% appearing once. Treatment here: 19 received Ad26.COV2.S at low or high dose, single or two shots; about 5 received placebo; per-sample allocation not given. Samples were taken on day 63 after the first vaccine or placebo injection. Ad26 vector vaccine expressed Wuhan-strain SARS-CoV-2 spike. Germline loops: CDR1 SGHTA, CDR2 FQGNSA. V was pared by 4 bases and J by 8 bases, with 2 bases of the junction left unmatched. CDR3 length: 12 amino acids.

V gene TRBV7-2 combines with J gene TRBJ1-1, with 9 bases fitting TRBD1. The source of this sequence is a person between 18 and 60 years old who received the Ad26.COV2.S COVID-19 vaccine or a placebo. The source was peripheral blood, collected in a trial of Ad26.COV2.S vaccine versus placebo. The CDR3 sequence is CASSWDRAEAFF. The CDR3 DNA reads TGTGCCAGCAGCTGGGACAGGGCAGAAGCTTTCTTT.